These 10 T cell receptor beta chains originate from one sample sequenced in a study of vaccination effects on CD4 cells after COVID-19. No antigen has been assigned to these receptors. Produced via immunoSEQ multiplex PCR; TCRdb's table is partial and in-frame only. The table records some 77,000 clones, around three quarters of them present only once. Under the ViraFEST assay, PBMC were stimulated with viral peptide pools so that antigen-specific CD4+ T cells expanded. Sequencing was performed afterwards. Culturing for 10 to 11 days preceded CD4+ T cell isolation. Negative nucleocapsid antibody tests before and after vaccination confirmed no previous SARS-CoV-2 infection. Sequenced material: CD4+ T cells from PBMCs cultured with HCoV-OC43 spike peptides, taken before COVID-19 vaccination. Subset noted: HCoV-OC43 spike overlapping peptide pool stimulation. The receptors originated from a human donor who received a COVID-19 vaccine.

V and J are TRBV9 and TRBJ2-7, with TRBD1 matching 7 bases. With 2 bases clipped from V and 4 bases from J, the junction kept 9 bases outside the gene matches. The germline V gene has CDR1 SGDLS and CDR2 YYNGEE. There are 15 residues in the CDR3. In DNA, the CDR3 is TGTGCCAGCAGCGTTTTGGTACAGGGGAAATACGAGCAGTACGTC. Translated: CASSVLVQGKYEQYV.

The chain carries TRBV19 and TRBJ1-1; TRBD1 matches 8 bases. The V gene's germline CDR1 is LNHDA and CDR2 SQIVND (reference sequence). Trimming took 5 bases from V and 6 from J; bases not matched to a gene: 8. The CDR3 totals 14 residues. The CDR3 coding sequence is TGTGCCAGTAGTTCGGACAGGGTTAACCCTGAAGCTTTCTTT. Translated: CASSSDRVNPEAFF. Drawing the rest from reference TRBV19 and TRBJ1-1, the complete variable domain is DGGITQSPKYLFRKEGQNVTLSCEQNLNHDAMYWYRQDPGQGLRLIYYSQIVNDFQKGDIAEGYSVSREKKESFPLTVTSAQKNPTAFYLCASSSDRVNPEAFFGQGTRLTVV.

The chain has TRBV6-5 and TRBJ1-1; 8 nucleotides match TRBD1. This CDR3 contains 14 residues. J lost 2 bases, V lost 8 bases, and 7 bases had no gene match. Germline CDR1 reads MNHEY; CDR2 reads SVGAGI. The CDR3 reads CASHDRGRNTEAFF. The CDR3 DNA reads TGTGCCAGCCACGACAGGGGCCGAAACACTGAAGCTTTCTTT.

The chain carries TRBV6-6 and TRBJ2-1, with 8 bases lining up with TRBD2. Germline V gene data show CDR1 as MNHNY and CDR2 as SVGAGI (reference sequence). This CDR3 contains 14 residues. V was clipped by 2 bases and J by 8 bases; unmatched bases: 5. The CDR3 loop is CASSYQRGLHEQFF. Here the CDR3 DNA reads TGTGCCAGCAGTTACCAGCGGGGGTTACATGAGCAGTTCTTC.

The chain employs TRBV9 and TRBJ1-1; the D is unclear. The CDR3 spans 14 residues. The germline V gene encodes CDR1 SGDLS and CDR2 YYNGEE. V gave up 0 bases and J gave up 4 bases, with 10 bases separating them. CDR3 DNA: TGTGCCAGCAGCGTAGGTGTAGGGCCCACTGAAGCTTTCTTT. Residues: CASSVGVGPTEAFF. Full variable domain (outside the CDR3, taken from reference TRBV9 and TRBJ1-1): DSGVTQTPKHLITATGQRVTLRCSPRSGDLSVYWYQQSLDQGLQFLIQYYNGEERAKGNILERFSAQQFPDLHSELNLSSLELGDSALYFCASSVGVGPTEAFFGQGTRLTVV.

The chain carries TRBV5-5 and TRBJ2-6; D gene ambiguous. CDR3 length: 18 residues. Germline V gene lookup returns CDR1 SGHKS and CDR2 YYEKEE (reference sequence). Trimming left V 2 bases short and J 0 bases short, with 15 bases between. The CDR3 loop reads CASSFTTTSFSGANVLTF. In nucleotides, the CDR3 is TGTGCCAGCAGCTTTACTACTACATCCTTCTCTGGGGCCAACGTCCTGACTTTC.

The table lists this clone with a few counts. The CDR3 loop reads CASSSGVTQYF. The DNA of the CDR3 is TGTGCCAGCAGCTCCGGGGTTACGCAGTATTTT. The chain combines TRBV7-8 with TRBJ2-3; a weak D match, TRBD2 (5 bases). The CDR3 has 11 amino acids. Germline V gene data show CDR1 as SGHVS and CDR2 as FQNEAQ. With 4 bases removed from V and 8 bases from J, the gap between germline ends came to 7 bases.

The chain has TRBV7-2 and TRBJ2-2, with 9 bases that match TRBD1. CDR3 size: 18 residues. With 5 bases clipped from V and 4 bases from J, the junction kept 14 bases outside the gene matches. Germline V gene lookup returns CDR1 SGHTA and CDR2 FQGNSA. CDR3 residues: CASSGTGTGRRSTGELFF. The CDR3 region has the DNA TGTGCCAGCAGCGGTACCGGGACAGGGCGCCGCAGCACCGGGGAGCTGTTTTTT.

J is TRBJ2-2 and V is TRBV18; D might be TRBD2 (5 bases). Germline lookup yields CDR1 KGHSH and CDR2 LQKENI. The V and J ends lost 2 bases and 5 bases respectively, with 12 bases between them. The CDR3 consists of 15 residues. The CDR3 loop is CASSPAAGGTGELFF. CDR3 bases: TGTGCCAGCTCACCAGCGGCCGGCGGGACCGGGGAGCTGTTTTTT.

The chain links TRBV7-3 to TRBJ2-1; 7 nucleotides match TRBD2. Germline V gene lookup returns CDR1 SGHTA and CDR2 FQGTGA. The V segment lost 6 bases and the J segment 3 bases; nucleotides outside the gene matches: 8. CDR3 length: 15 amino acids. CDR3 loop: CASSFQRGFYNEQFF. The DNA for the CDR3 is TGTGCCAGCAGTTTTCAGCGGGGCTTCTACAATGAGCAGTTCTTC.